Listed below are T cell receptor beta chains from one sample, sequenced in a study of identical twins. TCRdb fed the 5' RACE reads into MiXCR, producing one record per CDR3 protein. The sample has some 1,600,000 distinct CDR3 sequences, more than 30% seen once. What was sequenced was cord blood. Receptors were obtained from a newborn girl in good health. Both conserved end residues are part of each CDR3. Each record gives: V gene, D gene, CDR3 length, J gene, clone size, CDR3 DNA, CDR3 protein. A D gene is named only where the DNA matches it firmly. Not all rows give a size; the values are once, few, many and, for expanded clones, a class.

>TRBV5-1|TRBD2|17|TRBJ2-3|few
TGCGCCAGCAGCCCTCTACCGACTAGCGGGAGAACCGATACGCAGTATTTT
CASSPLPTSGRTDTQYF
>TRBV15|-|13|TRBJ2-7|once
TGTGCCACCAGCAGGTCGACTCGCAATGAGCAGTACTTC
CATSRSTRNEQYF
>TRBV11-2|-|15|TRBJ1-1|-
TGTGCCAGCAGCTTAGATCTTGAGGGCCGTCCAGAAGCTTTCTTT
CASSLDLEGRPEAFF
>TRBV18|-|14|TRBJ2-5|-
TGTGCCAGCTCACCACCGACCGACCCAGAGACCCAGTACTTC
CASSPPTDPETQYF
>TRBV7-9|TRBD2|17|TRBJ2-5|few
TGTGCCAGCAGCTTAAGTTCCTTCCGGGAGGGAAACAATGAGCAGTACTTC
CASSLSSFREGNNEQYF
>TRBV7-9|-|17|TRBJ2-1|-
TGTGCCAGCAGCTTACCGATAGCGAGGGGGGCGGAGAATGAGCAGTTCTTC
CASSLPIARGAENEQFF
>TRBV14|-|17|TRBJ1-3|-
TGTGCCAGCAGCCATTACGTAACGTCGACACGAGGAAACACCATATATTTT
CASSHYVTSTRGNTIYF
>TRBV6-1|TRBD2|13|TRBJ2-5|many
TGTGCCAGCAGTTGGGGGACTACGGAGACCCAGTACTTC
CASSWGTTETQYF
>TRBV5-1|-|15|TRBJ2-7|once
TGCGCCAGCAGCTTGGAACCAGCGGTTAACTACGAGCAGTACTTC
CASSLEPAVNYEQYF
>TRBV27|-|13|TRBJ2-7|-
TGTGCCAGCAGTTTATCACTCACGGGGGAGCAGTACTTC
CASSLSLTGEQYF
>TRBV25-1|-|14|TRBJ1-5|-
TGTGCCAGCAGTTTAACAGGGAATGGACAGCCCCAGCATTTT
CASSLTGNGQPQHF
>TRBV20-1|-|12|TRBJ1-5|few
TGCAGTGCTAGTCGGAACAATCAGCCCCAGCATTTT
CSASRNNQPQHF
>TRBV4-2|TRBD2|17|TRBJ2-7|-
TGTGCCAGCAGCCAAGAAGGTCCAGGGACTAGCAGCTACGAGCAGTACTTC
CASSQEGPGTSSYEQYF
>TRBV27|-|13|TRBJ1-2|-
TGTGCCAGCAGCCCCGGGACCAGGTCGGGCTACACCTTC
CASSPGTRSGYTF
>TRBV12-3/TRBV12-4|-|15|TRBJ1-1|once
TGTGCCAGCAACAATCGGAGGGTAATGGTCTCTGAAGCTTTCTTT
CASNNRRVMVSEAFF
>TRBV19|TRBD1|15|TRBJ1-2|-
TGTGCCAGTAGTGAATTGGACAGGTCTAACTATGGCTACACCTTC
CASSELDRSNYGYTF
>TRBV20-1|-|13|TRBJ2-1|-
TGCAGTGCTCCGTGGCGGGAAGACAATGAGCAGTTCTTC
CSAPWREDNEQFF
>TRBV4-1|TRBD2|18|TRBJ2-3|few
TGCGCCAGCAGCCAAGATGATCTGTGGCGGGGGGGCACAGATACGCAGTATTTT
CASSQDDLWRGGTDTQYF
>TRBV3-1|-|15|TRBJ2-5|-
TGTGCCAGCAGTCGGACCCCCGTTCGCGACAATGAGCAGTACTTC
CASSRTPVRDNEQYF
>TRBV20-1|-|19|TRBJ1-4|-
TGCAGTGCTAGAGGGGATTGGGGTGTTACCTTTGCAACTAATGAAAAACTGTTTTTT
CSARGDWGVTFATNEKLFF
>TRBV20-1|-|11|TRBJ2-7|-
TGCAGTGCTAGAGAGGGGCACGAGCAGTACTTC
CSAREGHEQYF
>TRBV2|-|14|TRBJ1-2|-
TGTGCCAGCAGTGAAGAGCGGGGGGCGTATGGCTACACCTTC
CASSEERGAYGYTF
>TRBV6-6|TRBD1|15|TRBJ1-1|once
TGTGCCAGCAGTCCAGGGACAGGGGGAGTCACTGAAGCTTTCTTT
CASSPGTGGVTEAFF
>TRBV6-1|-|15|TRBJ1-4|-
TGTGCCAGCAGCTTAAGGGGAACCCCCAATGAAAAACTGTTTTTT
CASSLRGTPNEKLFF
>TRBV2|-|11|TRBJ1-2|many
TGTGCCAGCAAAGGAGCTGGCGGCTACACCTTC
CASKGAGGYTF
>TRBV29-1|TRBD2|17|TRBJ2-7|many
TGCAGCCCCAAGGTGGGACTAGCGGCAGCCACCTCCTACGAGCAGTACTTC
CSPKVGLAAATSYEQYF
>TRBV5-6|TRBD2|17|TRBJ2-4|few
TGTGCCAGCAGCACTTTAGCGGGGGAACTAGCCAAAAACATTCAGTACTTC
CASSTLAGELAKNIQYF
>TRBV3-1|-|17|TRBJ1-2|few
TGTGCCAGCAGCCAGGAATTTACGGGACACCTTAACTATGGCTACACCTTC
CASSQEFTGHLNYGYTF
>TRBV25-1|TRBD2|15|TRBJ2-7|-
TGTGCCAGCAGTGGTAGACTAGCGGAACCCTACGAGCAGTACTTC
CASSGRLAEPYEQYF
>TRBV7-9|-|13|TRBJ1-5|few
TGTGCCAGCAGCTTATTATACGATCAGCCCCAGCATTTT
CASSLLYDQPQHF
>TRBV5-1|-|14|TRBJ1-1|-
TGCGCCAGCAGCCTTACGGGGGGACCCACTGAAGCTTTCTTT
CASSLTGGPTEAFF
>TRBV4-1|TRBD2|18|TRBJ2-1|few
TGCGCCAGCAGCCAAGATCGCGGGACTAGCGGGAGGTACAATGAGCAGTTCTTC
CASSQDRGTSGRYNEQFF
>TRBV3-1|TRBD1|15|TRBJ2-7|-
TGTGCCAGCAGCCAAGATGTTTACAGGGGTTACGAGCAGTACTTC
CASSQDVYRGYEQYF
>TRBV28|TRBD1|15|TRBJ1-6|once
TGTGCCAGCAGTTTACGGGACAGGGGCGATTCACCCCTCCACTTT
CASSLRDRGDSPLHF
>TRBV4-1|-|15|TRBJ2-1|few
TGCGCCAGCAGCCAAGATGGCCCGGGGTACAATGAGCAGTTCTTC
CASSQDGPGYNEQFF
>TRBV15|-|14|TRBJ2-7|few
TGTGCCACCAGCAGAGATGAAACTCTCTACGAGCAGTACTTC
CATSRDETLYEQYF
>TRBV10-3|-|16|TRBJ1-1|-
TGTGCCATCAGTGAGTCGGCGGGAGAGGGAGGGACTGAAGCTTTCTTT
CAISESAGEGGTEAFF
>TRBV21-1|-|18|TRBJ2-5|-
TGTGCCAGCAGCACCAAGGAGGGACTAGCGGGAGGGAGAAATGAGCAGTACTTC
CASSTKEGLAGGRNEQYF
>TRBV6-5|TRBD1|14|TRBJ1-5|-
TGTGCCAGCAGCCATGACAGGGGGCCTCAGCCCCAGCATTTT
CASSHDRGPQPQHF
>TRBV7-2|-|15|TRBJ2-3|few
TGTGCCAGCAGCTTAGACCCAATAGGCACAGATACGCAGTATTTT
CASSLDPIGTDTQYF
>TRBV27|-|15|TRBJ1-1|-
TGTGCCAGCAGTTTCGGGGGGGCGGTGAACACTGAAGCTTTCTTT
CASSFGGAVNTEAFF
>TRBV5-1|-|13|TRBJ1-1|many
TGCGCCAGCAGCTTCAGGGCCCGGGCTGAAGCTTTCTTT
CASSFRARAEAFF
>TRBV18|-|17|TRBJ2-7|-
TGTGCCAGCTCACCACCGGCTACCGGACTAAGGATCTACGAGCAGTACTTC
CASSPPATGLRIYEQYF
>TRBV20-1|-|14|TRBJ2-3|-
TGCAGTGCTTCTAGAATACAAGGCACAGATACGCAGTATTTT
CSASRIQGTDTQYF
>TRBV29-1|TRBD1|13|TRBJ2-7|many
TGCAGCGTTGAAGATAGGGACAGGTACGAGCAGTACTTC
CSVEDRDRYEQYF
>TRBV27|-|13|TRBJ2-1|many
TGTGCCAGCAGTTTTCCACCCTTCGGTGAGCAGTTCTTC
CASSFPPFGEQFF
>TRBV24-1|-|14|TRBJ2-4|once
TGTGCCACCAGTGGGCAGGGCCCCTACAGTGAGCAGTACTTC
CATSGQGPYSEQYF
>TRBV7-9|TRBD2|15|TRBJ2-1|-
TGTGCCAGCAGCTTAGTGGGACTAGCGAATAATGAGCGGTTCTTC
CASSLVGLANNERFF
>TRBV6-5|-|13|TRBJ1-5|once
TGTGCCAGCAGTGTGACGGCTAATCAGCCCAAGCATTTT
CASSVTANQPKHF
>TRBV5-1|TRBD1|15|TRBJ2-5|once
TGCGCCAGCAGCTGGGGGACAGCCCTCCAAGAGACCCAGTACTTC
CASSWGTALQETQYF
>TRBV7-2|TRBD1|15|TRBJ2-7|-
TGTGCCAGCAGCTTAATCGCCGACAGGGCCTACGAGCAGTACTTC
CASSLIADRAYEQYF
>TRBV12-3/TRBV12-4|-|13|TRBJ2-2|-
TGTGCCAGCAGGTCGAGGTCAACCGGGGAGCTGTTTTTT
CASRSRSTGELFF
>TRBV9|-|16|TRBJ2-5|-
TGTGCCAGCAGCCCCTACTCCCTCTACCTCCAAGAGACCCAGTACTTC
CASSPYSLYLQETQYF
>TRBV12-5|TRBD2|16|TRBJ2-1|many
TGTGCTAGTGAGTTGAGAGCGGGGGGGCCGGGGAATGAGCAGTTCTTC
CASELRAGGPGNEQFF
>TRBV4-2|TRBD1|14|TRBJ1-2|few
TGTGCCAGCAGCCAAGACCAGGGGGGCCTTGGCTACACCTTC
CASSQDQGGLGYTF
>TRBV9|-|15|TRBJ1-2|few
TGTGCCAGCAGCGTACAGGGTCTCAAGGGCTATGGCTACACCTTC
CASSVQGLKGYGYTF
>TRBV6-2/TRBV6-3|-|16|TRBJ2-5|many
TGTGCCAGCAGTTCCCTACTAGACCAGCCTACGGAGACCCAGTACTTC
CASSSLLDQPTETQYF
>TRBV5-1|TRBD2|11|TRBJ2-7|-
TGCGCCAGGACTAGCGGGAGGGAGCAGTACTTC
CARTSGREQYF
>TRBV7-9|-|13|TRBJ2-1|few
TGTGCCAGCAGCTTAGTGCAGCAGAATGAGCAGTTCTTC
CASSLVQQNEQFF